The 20 T cell receptor beta chains presented below share a single source sample, sequenced in a study of blood T cell repertoires in COVID-19. The assay was immunoSEQ multiplex PCR, and TCRdb's table has in-frame clones only and misses some. Of under 200,000 clones in the sample, 88% were seen once. Sequencing input: peripheral blood. These receptors were collected from a man aged 45-60 years who had recovered from COVID-19.

This chain links TRBV11-1 with TRBJ1-1; 9 bases line up with TRBD1. CDR3 length equals 16 residues. V gave up 1 base and J gave up 1 base; unmatched junction bases: 4. The germline V gene has CDR1 SGHAT and CDR2 FQDESV (reference sequence). CDR3 region: CASSLGTGASNTEAFF. CDR3 DNA sequence: TGTGCCAGCAGCTTAGGGACAGGGGCTTCGAACACTGAAGCTTTCTTT.

The chain joins TRBV28 to TRBJ1-6; the match to TRBD1 covers 8 bases. Germline V gene sequence: CDR1 MDHEN, CDR2 SYDVKM. CDR3 length: 15 amino acids. J was trimmed by 6 bases and V by 6 bases; bases with no gene match: 7. This CDR3 reads CASSPSGQGNSPLHF. The DNA for the CDR3 is TGTGCCAGCAGCCCCTCTGGACAGGGTAATTCACCCCTCCACTTT.

This sequence joins TRBV7-2 and TRBJ2-7; 9 bases align to TRBD1. Germline loops: CDR1 SGHTA, CDR2 FQGNSA. The V segment lost 5 bases and the J segment 2 bases; nucleotides outside the gene matches: 4. The CDR3 length is 14 residues. The CDR3 DNA sequence: TGTGCCAGCAGCCGGACAGGGGCTCCCTACGAGCAGTACTTC. It yields the protein CASSRTGAPYEQYF.

V is TRBV9 and J is TRBJ1-2; D remains ambiguous. V lost 3 bases and J 2 bases, leaving 11 bases between the germline ends. The CDR3 is 14 residues long. Germline values: CDR1 SGDLS, CDR2 YYNGEE. CDR3 nucleotide sequence: TGTGCCAGCAGCGGAACCTGGCAAAACTATGGCTACACCTTC. As protein: CASSGTWQNYGYTF. The full variable domain, its missing parts supplied by reference TRBV9 and TRBJ1-2, is DSGVTQTPKHLITATGQRVTLRCSPRSGDLSVYWYQQSLDQGLQFLIQYYNGEERAKGNILERFSAQQFPDLHSELNLSSLELGDSALYFCASSGTWQNYGYTFGSGTRLTVV.

Here the CDR3 DNA reads TGTGCCAGTGCCAGGGAGGGTTCTTCAATTCGGATATACAATGAGCAGTTCTTC. Translating gives CASAREGSSIRIYNEQFF. This chain links TRBV19 with TRBJ2-1; TRBD2 agrees at 7 bases. Germline CDR1 and CDR2: LNHDA and SQIVND (reference sequence). With 8 bases clipped from V and 4 bases from J, the junction kept 20 bases outside the gene matches. The CDR3 length is 18 residues. The full variable domain, in which reference TRBV19 and TRBJ2-1 provide the parts outside the CDR3, is DGGITQSPKYLFRKEGQNVTLSCEQNLNHDAMYWYRQDPGQGLRLIYYSQIVNDFQKGDIAEGYSVSREKKESFPLTVTSAQKNPTAFYLCASAREGSSIRIYNEQFFGPGTRLTVL.

Regarding this clone: Other DNA sequences in the sample encode the same CDR3. Here the CDR3 DNA reads TGCGCCAGCAGCTTGGGGGGCAACACTGAAGCTTTCTTT. This sequence encodes CASSLGGNTEAFF. V usage is TRBV5-1 and J usage is TRBJ1-1; D is possibly TRBD1 (5 bases). Trimming left V 0 bases short and J 2 bases short, with 5 bases between. The CDR3 spans 13 residues. Germline V lookup: CDR1 SGHRS, CDR2 YFSETQ.

The V gene is TRBV9, the J gene TRBJ2-7, with D maybe TRBD1 (6 bases). The V end was cut by 0 bases, the J end by 5 bases, with 15 bases between. The CDR3 totals 15 residues. Germline V CDR1 and CDR2: SGDLS, YYNGEE. CDR3 in amino acids: CASSVGTGNVHEQYF. The CDR3, as DNA: TGTGCCAGCAGCGTAGGCACAGGGAACGTCCACGAGCAGTACTTC.

The chain uses TRBV6-5 and TRBJ1-1; possibly TRBD1 for D (5 bases). V lost 2 bases and J lost 3, with 13 bases in between. The CDR3 is 15 residues long. Germline CDR1 MNHEY, CDR2 SVGAGI. CDR3 DNA: TGTGCCAGCAGTTACCTAGGGGCGGGATACACTGAAGCTTTCTTT. Its translation is CASSYLGAGYTEAFF.

The rearrangement joins TRBV3-1 (or the pseudogene TRBV3-2) to TRBJ2-7, with 8 bases identical to TRBD1. With 4 bases clipped from V and 6 bases from J, the junction kept 5 bases outside the gene matches. The CDR3 totals 13 residues. Germline V gene sequence: CDR1 LGHDT, CDR2 YNNKEL (reference sequence). The CDR3 coding sequence is TGTGCCAGCAGCCGAGGACAGGGAGGCGAGCAGTACTTC. Protein product: CASSRGQGGEQYF.

The V call is TRBV15, the J call TRBJ1-1; possible D gene TRBD1, 6 bases. The germline CDR1 and CDR2 sequences are LNHNV and YYDKDF (reference sequence). V was trimmed by 5 bases and J by 0 bases, leaving 16 bases between them. The CDR3 is 16 residues long. CDR3 nucleotides: TGTGCCACCAGCCGAACTGTAGACAGGTTGAACACTGAAGCTTTCTTT. Translated: CATSRTVDRLNTEAFF.

This clone was counted a single time. J is TRBJ1-5 and V is TRBV7-9; 8 bases match TRBD1. The CDR3 spans 16 residues. Germline V gene lookup returns CDR1 SEHNR and CDR2 FQNEAQ (reference sequence). The V segment lost 4 bases and the J segment 5 bases; nucleotides outside the gene matches: 10. This CDR3 reads CASSWGKQGDYQPQHF. The CDR3 DNA is TGTGCCAGCAGCTGGGGGAAACAGGGGGATTATCAGCCCCAGCATTTT.

The V gene is TRBV9, the J gene TRBJ1-1, with a weak D call TRBD1 (5 bases). This CDR3 has 17 residues. Germline V gene lookup returns CDR1 SGDLS and CDR2 YYNGEE. Trimming left V 0 bases short and J 3 bases short, with 18 bases between. The CDR3, as DNA: TGTGCCAGCAGCGTAGGAGAAGTTAGGGGAAGGTACACTGAAGCTTTCTTT. Translating gives CASSVGEVRGRYTEAFF.

This clone was observed once. V and J are TRBV6-5 and TRBJ1-6; the match to TRBD1 covers 8 bases. CDR1 MNHEY and CDR2 SVGAGI come from the germline V gene. The CDR3 is 15 amino acids. With 0 bases clipped from V and 7 bases from J, the junction kept 2 bases outside the gene matches. The DNA for the CDR3 is TGTGCCAGCAGTTACTCGACAGGGGTCAATTCACCCCTCCACTTT. Translated, it gives CASSYSTGVNSPLHF.

The V and J genes are TRBV29-1 and TRBJ2-1, with D maybe TRBD1 (7 bases). This CDR3 has 15 residues. Germline V gene sequence: CDR1 SQVTM, CDR2 ANQGSEA. Trimming took 6 bases from V and 0 from J, leaving 15 bases between them. CDR3 bases: TGCAGCGTCCTCGGCGGGACAGACTCCTACAATGAGCAGTTCTTC. This codes for CSVLGGTDSYNEQFF.

On this clone itself: Other nucleotide sequences from this sample produce the same CDR3. This chain connects TRBV18 to TRBJ2-1; 7 bases fit TRBD2. CDR3 length: 15 amino acids. Trimming cost V 6 bases and J 1 base; bases outside gene matches: 6. The germline gives CDR1 KGHSH, CDR2 LQKENI. This CDR3 reads CASSPGGGSYNEQFF. CDR3 coding DNA: TGTGCCAGCTCCCCTGGGGGGGGATCCTACAATGAGCAGTTCTTC.

This sequence joins TRBV4-1 and TRBJ2-7, with TRBD2 as a possible D gene (6 bases). V was pared by 1 base and J by 0 bases, with 22 bases between. The CDR3 consists of 19 residues. CDR1 MGHRA and CDR2 YSYEKL come from the germline V gene. The CDR3 DNA reads TGCGCCAGCAGCCAAGCGACGGGCTTGGGACTCCGGAGCTCCTACGAGCAGTACTTC. Translation: CASSQATGLGLRSSYEQYF.

This sequence joins TRBV7-3 and TRBJ2-2; TRBD2 aligns across 7 bases. V trimming: 1 base; J trimming: 4 bases; junction bases outside the gene matches: 6. The CDR3 consists of 16 residues. Per germline, CDR1 SGHTA and CDR2 FQGTGA. DNA of the CDR3: TGTGCCAGCAGCTTAAATTCGGGGACTACCACCGGGGAGCTGTTTTTT. Amino acid sequence: CASSLNSGTTTGELFF.

V is TRBV5-3 and J is TRBJ1-1; D possibly corresponds to TRBD1 (5 bases). TRBV5-3 counts as an open reading frame of uncertain function. V was clipped by 4 bases and J by 3 bases, with 16 bases between them. This CDR3 is built from 15 residues. CDR3 DNA sequence: TGTGCCAGAAGCAGAACCGACAGTGGGGACACTGAAGCTTTCTTT. Amino acid sequence: CARSRTDSGDTEAFF.

This clone came up once. This rearrangement joins TRBV7-2 to TRBJ2-3, with 12 bases that match TRBD2. The CDR3 runs to 15 residues. V shed 5 bases and J 4 bases; nucleotides not matched to a gene: 4. From germline, CDR1 is SGHTA and CDR2 FQGNSA. CDR3 region: CASSQTSGSADTQYF. As DNA, the CDR3 is TGTGCCAGCAGCCAGACTAGCGGGAGTGCAGATACGCAGTATTTT.

CDR3 nucleotides: TGCAGCGTCGTGCGGGGAGCTGAAGCTTTCTTT. It encodes CSVVRGAEAFF. This chain joins TRBV29-1 and TRBJ1-1, with unresolved D. This CDR3 spans 11 amino acids. The germline V gene encodes CDR1 SQVTM and CDR2 ANQGSEA. Between the trimmed V and J ends, which lost 6 bases and 6 bases, there was a span of 11 bases.